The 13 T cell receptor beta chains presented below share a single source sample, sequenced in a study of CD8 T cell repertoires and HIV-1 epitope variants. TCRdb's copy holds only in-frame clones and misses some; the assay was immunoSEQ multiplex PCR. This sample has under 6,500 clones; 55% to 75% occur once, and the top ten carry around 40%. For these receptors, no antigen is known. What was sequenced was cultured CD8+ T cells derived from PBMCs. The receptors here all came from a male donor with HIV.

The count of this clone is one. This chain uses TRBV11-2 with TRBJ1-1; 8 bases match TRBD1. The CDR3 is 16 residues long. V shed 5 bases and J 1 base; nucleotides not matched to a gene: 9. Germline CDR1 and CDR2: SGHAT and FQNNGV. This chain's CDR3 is CASSPTGGGPNTEAFF. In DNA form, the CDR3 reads TGTGCCAGCAGCCCTACAGGGGGGGGGCCGAACACTGAAGCTTTCTTT.

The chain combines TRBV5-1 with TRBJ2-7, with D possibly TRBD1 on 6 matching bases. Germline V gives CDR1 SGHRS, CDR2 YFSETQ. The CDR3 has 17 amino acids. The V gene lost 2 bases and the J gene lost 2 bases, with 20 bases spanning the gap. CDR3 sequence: CASSLTPQGRTAYEQYF. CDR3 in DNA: TGCGCCAGCAGCTTAACCCCACAGGGACGGACTGCCTACGAGCAGTACTTC.

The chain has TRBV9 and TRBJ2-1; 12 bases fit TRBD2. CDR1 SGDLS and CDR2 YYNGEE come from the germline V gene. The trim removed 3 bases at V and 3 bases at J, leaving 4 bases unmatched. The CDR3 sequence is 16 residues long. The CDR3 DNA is TGTGCCAGCAGCGAAAGACTAGCGGGGGACTACAATGAGCAGTTCTTC. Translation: CASSERLAGDYNEQFF.

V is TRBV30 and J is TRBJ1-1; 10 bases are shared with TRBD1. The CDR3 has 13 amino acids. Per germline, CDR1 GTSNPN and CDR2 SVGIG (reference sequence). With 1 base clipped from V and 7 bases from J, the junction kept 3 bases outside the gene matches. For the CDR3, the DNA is TGTGCCTGGAGTGCAGGGACAGGGGATGAAGCTTTCTTT. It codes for CAWSAGTGDEAFF. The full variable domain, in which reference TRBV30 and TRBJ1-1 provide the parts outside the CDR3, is SQTIHQWPATLVQPVGSPLSLECTVEGTSNPNLYWYRQAAGRGLQLLFYSVGIGQISSEVPQNLSASRPQDRQFILSSKKLLLSDSGFYLCAWSAGTGDEAFFGQGTRLTVV.

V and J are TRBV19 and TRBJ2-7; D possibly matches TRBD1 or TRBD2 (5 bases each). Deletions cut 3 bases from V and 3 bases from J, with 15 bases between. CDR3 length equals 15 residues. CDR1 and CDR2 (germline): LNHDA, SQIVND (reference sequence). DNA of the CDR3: TGTGCCAGTAGTATTGTATCGGGACGCGACTACGAGCAGTACTTC. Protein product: CASSIVSGRDYEQYF.

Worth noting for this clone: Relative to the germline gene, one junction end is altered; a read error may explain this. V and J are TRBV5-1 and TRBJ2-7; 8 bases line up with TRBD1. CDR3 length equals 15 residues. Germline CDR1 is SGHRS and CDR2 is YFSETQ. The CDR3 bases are TGTGCCAGCAGCTTGGAGACAGGGGCAACCTACGAGCAGTACTTC. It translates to CASSLETGATYEQYF.

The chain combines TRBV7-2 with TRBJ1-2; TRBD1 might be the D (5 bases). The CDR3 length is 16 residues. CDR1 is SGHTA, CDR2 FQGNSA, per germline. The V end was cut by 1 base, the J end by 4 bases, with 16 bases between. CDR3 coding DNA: TGTGCCAGCAGCTTAGGGCGGGGAGCGGGGGGCTATGGCTACACCTTC. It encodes CASSLGRGAGGYGYTF.

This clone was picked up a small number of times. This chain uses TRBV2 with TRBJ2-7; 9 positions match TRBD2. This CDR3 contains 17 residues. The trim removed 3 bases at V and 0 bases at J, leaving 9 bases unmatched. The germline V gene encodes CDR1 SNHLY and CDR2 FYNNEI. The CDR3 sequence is CASSEVASGAFSYEQYF. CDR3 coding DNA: TGTGCCAGCAGTGAGGTGGCTAGCGGGGCGTTCTCCTACGAGCAGTACTTC.

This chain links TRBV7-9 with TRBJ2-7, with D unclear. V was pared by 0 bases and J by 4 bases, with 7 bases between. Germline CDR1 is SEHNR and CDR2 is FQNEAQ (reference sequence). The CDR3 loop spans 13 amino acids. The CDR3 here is CASSLAFGYEQYF. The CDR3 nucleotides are TGTGCCAGCAGCTTAGCATTCGGGTACGAGCAGTACTTC.

CDR3 DNA: TGTGCCACCAGTATCTCCAGGGGGCTCTTGGAGACCCAGTACTTC. Protein: CATSISRGLLETQYF. The V gene is TRBV15, the J gene TRBJ2-5, with TRBD1 matching over 8 bases. From germline, CDR1 is LNHNV and CDR2 YYDKDF (reference sequence). This CDR3 region has 15 residues. Trimming took 6 bases from V and 5 from J; bases not matched to a gene: 11.

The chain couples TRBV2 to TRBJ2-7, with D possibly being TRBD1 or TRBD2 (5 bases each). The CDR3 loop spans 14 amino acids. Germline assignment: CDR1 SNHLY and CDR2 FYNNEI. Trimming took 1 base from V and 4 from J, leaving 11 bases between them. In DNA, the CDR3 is TGTGCCAGCAGTGAAGGGGGAGAGGGGTACGAGCAGTACTTC. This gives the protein CASSEGGEGYEQYF. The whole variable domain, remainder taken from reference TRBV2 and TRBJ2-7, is EPEVTQTPSHQVTQMGQEVILRCVPISNHLYFYWYRQILGQKVEFLVSFYNNEISEKSEIFDDQFSVERPDGSNFTLKIRSTKLEDSAMYFCASSEGGEGYEQYFGPGTRLTVT.

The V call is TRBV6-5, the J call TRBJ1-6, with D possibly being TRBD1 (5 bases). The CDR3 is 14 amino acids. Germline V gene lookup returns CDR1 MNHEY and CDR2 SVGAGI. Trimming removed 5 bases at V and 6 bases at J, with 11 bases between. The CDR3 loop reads CASSTTGTNSPLHF. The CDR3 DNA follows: TGTGCCAGCAGTACTACGGGGACTAATTCACCCCTCCACTTT.

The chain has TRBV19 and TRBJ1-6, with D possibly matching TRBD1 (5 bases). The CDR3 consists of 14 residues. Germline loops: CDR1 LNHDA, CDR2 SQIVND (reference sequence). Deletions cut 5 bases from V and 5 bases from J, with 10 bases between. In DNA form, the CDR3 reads TGTGCCAGTAGTGGGGGGAAGGATAATTCACCCCTCCACTTT. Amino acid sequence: CASSGGKDNSPLHF.